This paragraph reports one TCR beta chain. Its specificity is not known. Time point in this sample: newly diagnosed GD, antithyroid drugs for less than 3 months. The TCR library was made from RNA extracted from PBMCs. A peripheral blood sample, 7 to 9.5 milliliters in volume, was drawn into EDTA tubes. This sample stems from a study of regulatory T cells in long-lasting Graves disease. Study-wide results and caveats: TRBV28, TRBJ1-2 and TRBJ2-5 were segments that persistent disease favored.

Germline loops: CDR1 DFQATT, CDR2 SNEGSKA (reference sequence). The CDR3 extends over 11 amino acids. V was cut by 7 bases and J by 7 bases, with 13 bases left in between. Combining iRepertoire HTBI primers with Arm-PCR of CDR3 regions, the authors built TCR beta libraries. Using its own MiXCR run on the multiplex PCR reads, TCRdb lists one record per CDR3 protein. The data show 550,000 to 700,000 distinct CDR3 sequences, with roughly a sixth seen just once and about 11% held by the top ten. This sample also belongs to another study, concerning T cells in Graves' hyperthyroidism and ophthalmopathy. That source notes: HTBI primers were employed in a first-round RT-PCR of the TCR CDR3.

This sequence was found in a man aged 18 to 29 with Graves disease. This specimen consisted of peripheral blood mononuclear cells (PBMCs), obtained at new diagnosis, from a patient treated with antithyroid drugs. The chain recombines TRBV20-1 with TRBJ1-1; D might be TRBD1 (6 bases). As DNA, the CDR3 is TGCAGTGTTCGGGGGGCCCTTGAAGCTTTCTTT. Amino acid sequence: CSVRGALEAFF.